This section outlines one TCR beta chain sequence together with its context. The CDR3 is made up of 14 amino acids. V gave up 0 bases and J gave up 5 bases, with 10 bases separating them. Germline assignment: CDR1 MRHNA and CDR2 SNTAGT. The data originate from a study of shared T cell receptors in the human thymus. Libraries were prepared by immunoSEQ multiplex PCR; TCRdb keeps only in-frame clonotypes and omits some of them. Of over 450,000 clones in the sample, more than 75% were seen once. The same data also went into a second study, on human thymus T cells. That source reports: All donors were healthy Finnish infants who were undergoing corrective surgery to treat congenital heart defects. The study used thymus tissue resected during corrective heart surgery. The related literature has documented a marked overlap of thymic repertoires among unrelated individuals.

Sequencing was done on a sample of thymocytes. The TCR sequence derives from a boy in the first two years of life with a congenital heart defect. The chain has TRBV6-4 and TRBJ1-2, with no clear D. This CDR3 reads CASSDSQAPYGYTF. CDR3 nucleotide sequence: TGTGCCAGCAGTGACTCGCAGGCCCCGTATGGCTACACCTTC.